This T cell receptor (beta chain) derives from a study of cytomegalovirus exposure and HLA in healthy donors. Study-level points and caveats: Altogether, 160 or so TCR beta chains were recorded as cytomegalovirus-associated. Diagnosis of cytomegalovirus status made by the classifier reportedly showed high specificity and sensitivity. First-cohort TCR clusters tended to co-occur in the roughly 130 validation repertoires, a later analysis found.

Worth noting for this clone: Its cognate antigen is unknown.

CDR3 length: 14 amino acids. CDR1 and CDR2 from the germline V gene are SEHNR and FQNEAQ (reference sequence). V was pared by 7 bases and J by 1 base, with 6 bases of the junction left unmatched. Assay: immunoSEQ multiplex PCR; the TCRdb copy retains only in-frame clones and omits some. Here the sample spans about 110,000 clones, around nine tenths being singletons. This receptor was obtained from a woman under 30 in good health and CMV-seronegative. The rearrangement links TRBV7-9 to TRBJ1-1; TRBD1 matches at 7 bases. The sample taken for sequencing was PBMCs. The CDR3 here is CASNRQGKNTEAFF. For the CDR3, the DNA is TGTGCCAGCAACCGACAGGGCAAGAACACTGAAGCTTTCTTT.